Each of the 27 T cell receptor beta chains below was sequenced from the same sample in a study of CD8 T cells in Susac syndrome. Random-hexamer reverse transcription was applied to about 0.5 to 1 ug RNA. Using its own MiXCR run on the immunoSEQ multiplex PCR reads, TCRdb lists one record per CDR3 protein. Of roughly 200,000 distinct CDR3 sequences listed, 90% to 95% are singletons. Sequencing was done on a sample of CD8+ T cells from PBMCs. The receptors come from a human donor with multiple sclerosis.

The chain joins TRBV4-2 to TRBJ1-5, with D tentatively TRBD1 (6 bases). V dropped 3 bases and J dropped 5 bases, with 14 bases sitting between them. Germline-derived CDR1 and CDR2 are LGHNA and YNFKEQ. This CDR3 has 15 residues. CDR3 protein: CASSHTHGGHQPQHF. The CDR3 DNA sequence: TGTGCCAGCAGCCACACCCACGGGGGCCATCAGCCCCAGCATTTT.

V gene TRBV29-1 combines with J gene TRBJ2-7; D possibly corresponds to TRBD1 (5 bases). Germline V gives CDR1 SQVTM, CDR2 ANQGSEA. V gave up 4 bases and J gave up 3 bases, with 13 bases separating them. This CDR3 is 13 amino acids long. The chain's CDR3 is CSVVWGGHYEQYF. Written as DNA, the CDR3 is TGCAGCGTTGTGTGGGGCGGACACTACGAGCAGTACTTC.

The V gene is TRBV20-1, the J gene TRBJ2-5; the D call may be TRBD1 or TRBD2 (5 bases each). V was clipped by 2 bases and J by 0 bases, with 25 bases between them. Germline V gene sequence: CDR1 DFQATT, CDR2 SNEGSKA (reference sequence). The CDR3 runs 19 residues. As DNA, the CDR3 is TGCAGTGCTAGAACCCAGAGGGTTCGGGGACCGCACGACCAAGAGACCCAGTACTTC. Protein: CSARTQRVRGPHDQETQYF.

The chain employs TRBV2 and TRBJ2-7; no definite D call. The CDR3 loop spans 13 amino acids. Germline assignment: CDR1 SNHLY and CDR2 FYNNEI. Trimming removed 3 bases from V and 1 base from J, with 7 bases in between. This CDR3 reads CASSERESYEQYF. The CDR3 nucleotides are TGTGCCAGCAGTGAGCGAGAGTCCTACGAGCAGTACTTC.

The chain couples TRBV29-1 to TRBJ2-7; possibly TRBD1 or TRBD2 for D (5 bases each). Trimming removed 4 bases at V and 5 bases at J, with 18 bases between. The CDR3 spans 14 residues. Germline V gene sequence: CDR1 SQVTM, CDR2 ANQGSEA. The CDR3 region is CSVARDGDSDEQYF. In nucleotides, the CDR3 is TGCAGCGTTGCAAGGGACGGAGATTCAGACGAGCAGTACTTC.

This chain uses TRBV28 with TRBJ2-4, with 8 bases lining up with TRBD1. Germline V lookup: CDR1 MDHEN, CDR2 SYDVKM. J lost 7 bases, V lost 6 bases, and 8 bases had no gene match. This CDR3 has 14 amino acids. CDR3 protein: CASSARTGTNIQYF. The CDR3 DNA is TGTGCCAGCAGCGCTAGGACAGGGACCAACATTCAGTACTTC.

This chain connects TRBV28 to TRBJ1-2; D perhaps matches TRBD1 (5 bases). The V and J ends lost 6 bases and 3 bases respectively, with 20 bases between them. Germline loops: CDR1 MDHEN, CDR2 SYDVKM. The length of the CDR3 is 16 residues. CDR3 in amino acids: CASSPGPAGFDYGYTF. In nucleotides, the CDR3 is TGTGCCAGCAGCCCGGGTCCCGCAGGGTTTGACTATGGCTACACCTTC.

The chain uses TRBV2 and TRBJ1-2; no firm D call. V lost 6 bases and J 0 bases, leaving 11 bases between the germline ends. The CDR3 sequence is 14 residues long. Germline-derived CDR1 and CDR2 are SNHLY and FYNNEI. The CDR3 nucleotides read TGTGCCAGCAGCCTAAGAGTTACTAACTATGGCTACACCTTC. Residues: CASSLRVTNYGYTF.

The chain employs TRBV6-5 and TRBJ2-7, with D possibly being TRBD1 or TRBD2 (6 bases each). V lost 2 bases and J lost 6, with 11 bases in between. Germline V gene data show CDR1 as MNHEY and CDR2 as SVGAGI. The CDR3 consists of 13 residues. The CDR3: CASSYVGGGEQYF. CDR3 sequence (DNA): TGTGCCAGCAGTTACGTGGGGGGCGGCGAGCAGTACTTC.

The rearrangement uses TRBV7-9 and TRBJ1-1; TRBD1 agrees at 8 bases. In germline, CDR1 is SEHNR, CDR2 FQNEAQ (reference sequence). The trim removed 6 bases at V and 3 bases at J, leaving 3 bases unmatched. The CDR3 spans 13 residues. The CDR3: CASRTGVDTEAFF. The CDR3 DNA follows: TGTGCCAGCAGGACAGGGGTGGACACTGAAGCTTTCTTT.

This clonotype was seen a few times. V and J are TRBV12-5 and TRBJ1-1; 7 bases agree with TRBD1. The CDR3 extends over 13 amino acids. Trimming at V came to 7 bases and at J to 4 bases, leaving 6 bases not matched to a gene. CDR1 is LGHNT, CDR2 FRNRAP, per germline. CDR3 in DNA: TGTGCTAGTGACATACAGGGGTCCACTGAAGCTTTCTTT. Translation: CASDIQGSTEAFF.

Details on this clonotype: At one end, the junction sequence differs from germline, possibly due to a read error. This sequence joins TRBV30 and TRBJ1-3, with D possibly being TRBD1 (6 bases). CDR3 length: 14 residues. CDR1 GTSNPN and CDR2 SVGIG come from the germline V gene (reference sequence). The CDR3, as DNA: TGTGCCTGGAGTGTGGACAGCTCTGAAAACACCATATATTTT. Its translation: CAWSVDSSENTIYF.

The chain carries TRBV4-1 and TRBJ2-5; 7 bases are shared with TRBD1. Per germline, CDR1 MGHRA and CDR2 YSYEKL. V was pared by 4 bases and J by 2 bases, with 7 bases of the junction left unmatched. CDR3 length: 15 amino acids. CDR3 amino acids: CASSRLDRVQETQYF. The CDR3 DNA is TGCGCCAGCAGCCGCCTAGACAGGGTGCAAGAGACCCAGTACTTC.

This chain connects TRBV20-1 to TRBJ2-1; the match to TRBD2 covers 12 bases. The CDR3 extends over 14 amino acids. Trimming removed 5 bases from V and 10 bases from J; junction bases left unmatched: 9. Germline loops: CDR1 DFQATT, CDR2 SNEGSKA (reference sequence). The CDR3 nucleotides read TGCAGTGCTGGGCGAGGACTAGCGGGGTACGAGCAGTTCTTC. Translation: CSAGRGLAGYEQFF.

The chain has TRBV29-1 and TRBJ2-7, with TRBD1 matching 7 bases. The V gene's germline CDR1 is SQVTM and CDR2 ANQGSEA. This CDR3 has 12 residues. Trimming took 0 bases from V and 6 from J; bases not matched to a gene: 2. The CDR3 sequence: CSVEDGQAEQYF. CDR3 sequence (DNA): TGCAGCGTTGAAGATGGACAGGCCGAGCAGTACTTC.

V is TRBV15 and J is TRBJ2-7; 8 bases line up with TRBD1. With V trimmed by 5 bases and J by 0 bases, 6 bases remained unmatched. This CDR3 has 15 amino acids. The germline CDR1 and CDR2 sequences are LNHNV and YYDKDF (reference sequence). Here the CDR3 DNA reads TGTGCCACCAGCGGGGACAGGAGACCCTCCTACGAGCAGTACTTC. Its protein product is CATSGDRRPSYEQYF.

This chain uses TRBV20-1 with TRBJ2-7; 9 bases align to TRBD2. The CDR3 length is 16 residues. Trimming took 3 bases from V and 3 from J; bases not matched to a gene: 12. Looked up from germline, CDR1 is DFQATT and CDR2 is SNEGSKA (reference sequence). The CDR3 coding sequence is TGCAGTGCTAGTGTCGCGGGAGGGCCTCGGCACTACGAGCAGTACTTC. This sequence encodes CSASVAGGPRHYEQYF.

This rearrangement joins TRBV7-2 to TRBJ2-1; D remains unclear. The CDR3 spans 15 residues. Germline V lookup: CDR1 SGHTA, CDR2 FQGNSA. Trimming pared 2 bases from V and 7 bases from J, leaving 15 bases between. CDR3 protein: CASSLIIPLRNEQFF. CDR3 sequence (DNA): TGTGCCAGCAGCTTAATAATCCCCCTGAGAAATGAGCAGTTCTTC.

The J gene is TRBJ2-7, the V gene TRBV2, with a tentative D call TRBD2 (5 bases). CDR1 is SNHLY and CDR2 is FYNNEI in the germline V gene. The CDR3 consists of 15 residues. Trimming removed 4 bases at V and 2 bases at J, with 15 bases between. For the CDR3, the DNA is TGTGCCAGCAGTGGGAGTAGCTTGGGAGCCTACGAGCAGTACTTC. This translates into CASSGSSLGAYEQYF.

The chain recombines TRBV2 with TRBJ2-7; D might be TRBD2 (6 bases). The CDR3 runs to 13 residues. Deletions cut 3 bases from V and 3 bases from J, with 9 bases between. The germline V gene encodes CDR1 SNHLY and CDR2 FYNNEI. CDR3 DNA sequence: TGTGCCAGCAGTGACGGGACTTTCTACGAGCAGTACTTC. It yields the protein CASSDGTFYEQYF.

J is TRBJ1-5 and V is TRBV2; D not certain. The germline CDR1 and CDR2 sequences are SNHLY and FYNNEI. The ends were cut back, 7 bases at V and 2 bases at J, with 6 bases in the middle. The CDR3 sequence is 12 residues long. CDR3 protein: CASKMGNQPQHF. Written as DNA, the CDR3 is TGTGCCAGCAAAATGGGCAATCAGCCCCAGCATTTT.

This clonotype was seen only once. The chain recombines TRBV5-1 with TRBJ2-1, with 8 bases matching TRBD2. The germline CDR1 and CDR2 sequences are SGHRS and YFSETQ. The CDR3 has 14 residues. V lost 3 bases to trimming and J lost 5 bases; unmatched junction nucleotides: 4. The CDR3 here is CASSYRGRNNEQFF. Here the CDR3 DNA reads TGCGCCAGCAGCTATCGCGGGAGGAACAATGAGCAGTTCTTC. The full variable domain, with the rest looked up from reference TRBV5-1 and TRBJ2-1, is KAGVTQTPRYLIKTRGQQVTLSCSPISGHRSVSWYQQTPGQGLQFLFEYFSETQRNKGNFPGRFSGRQFSNSRSEMNVSTLELGDSALYLCASSYRGRNNEQFFGPGTRLTVL.

This rearrangement joins TRBV4-2 to TRBJ2-1, with TRBD2 matching over 11 bases. This CDR3 has 18 amino acids. V lost 2 bases, J lost 0 bases, and 6 bases stayed unmatched. The germline gives CDR1 LGHNA, CDR2 YNFKEQ. In DNA, the CDR3 is TGTGCCAGCAGCCAAATAGCGGGGGGGTACGGCTCCTACAATGAGCAGTTCTTC. As protein: CASSQIAGGYGSYNEQFF.

This clonotype was seen more than once but under ten times. The gene calls are TRBV2 and TRBJ2-7; D gene ambiguous. The germline gives CDR1 SNHLY, CDR2 FYNNEI. The V and J ends lost 1 base and 0 bases respectively, with 1 base between them. This CDR3 has 12 amino acids. As DNA, the CDR3 is TGTGCCAGCAGTGAAGGCTCCTACGAGCAGTACTTC. Translating gives CASSEGSYEQYF. Full variable domain (remainder filled in from reference TRBV2 and TRBJ2-7): EPEVTQTPSHQVTQMGQEVILRCVPISNHLYFYWYRQILGQKVEFLVSFYNNEISEKSEIFDDQFSVERPDGSNFTLKIRSTKLEDSAMYFCASSEGSYEQYFGPGTRLTVT.

The gene calls are TRBV30 and TRBJ2-7, with 10 bases fitting TRBD1. CDR3 length equals 13 residues. Germline V gene lookup returns CDR1 GTSNPN and CDR2 SVGIG (reference sequence). Unmatched junction bases numbered 6, after V lost 5 bases and J lost 5 bases. The CDR3, as DNA: TGTGCCTGGGACGACAGGGGGCTTCACGAGCAGTACTTC. It yields the protein CAWDDRGLHEQYF.

The chain links TRBV15 to TRBJ2-1; 14 positions match TRBD2. This CDR3 is built from 15 residues. V lost 3 bases, J lost 7 bases, and 2 bases stayed unmatched. Germline assignment: CDR1 LNHNV and CDR2 YYDKDF (reference sequence). This CDR3 reads CATSRGLAGDNEQFF. In DNA form, the CDR3 reads TGTGCCACCAGCAGGGGACTAGCGGGAGATAATGAGCAGTTCTTC. The whole variable domain, filled in from reference TRBV15 and TRBJ2-1, reads DAMVIQNPRYQVTQFGKPVTLSCSQTLNHNVMYWYQQKSSQAPKLLFHYYDKDFNNEADTPDNFQSRRPNTSFCFLDIRSPGLGDTAMYLCATSRGLAGDNEQFFGPGTRLTVL.

The chain uses TRBV20-1 and TRBJ2-1; TRBD2 aligns across 7 bases. J was trimmed by 0 bases and V by 0 bases; bases with no gene match: 5. The length of the CDR3 is 16 residues. Germline lookup yields CDR1 DFQATT and CDR2 SNEGSKA (reference sequence). DNA for the CDR3: TGCAGTGCTAGAGATCGGGGCGGGAGCTCCTACAATGAGCAGTTCTTC. Translation: CSARDRGGSSYNEQFF.